This T cell receptor (beta chain) was retrieved from a study of spatial heterogeneity in lung cancer. Study information: Matched bulk RNA-seq yielded a T cell transcriptional module score. Counts of TCR transcripts in tumor regions correlated strongly with that score.

Individual TCR cDNA molecules each bore their own unique molecular identifier. TCRdb itself ran the 5' RACE reads through MiXCR, one entry per CDR3 protein. The sample holds some 7,800 distinct CDR3 sequences; about an eighth are singletons and the top ten take approximately 11%. Germline assignment: CDR1 SGHTA and CDR2 FQGNSA. Trimming stripped 3 bases from V and 3 bases from J, with 12 bases between. This CDR3 has 14 amino acids. Overall study results and limits: Tumor mutation count correlated with how many alpha and beta TCRs expanded intratumorally.

The time point is: sample taken at primary tumor resection. Unsorted whole RNA of tumor, nontumor lung or frozen PBMC was sequenced. This clonotype was seen repeatedly, ten times or more. Its antigen is as yet unknown. The clonotype was recovered from a male donor with early-stage non-small cell lung cancer. The sample here was lung tumor tissue, taken at surgery. This chain connects TRBV7-2 to TRBJ2-7, with a tentative D call TRBD1 (5 bases). The CDR3 reads CASSLRQGNYEQYF. Written as DNA, the CDR3 is TGTGCCAGCAGCTTGAGGCAGGGCAACTACGAGCAGTACTTC.